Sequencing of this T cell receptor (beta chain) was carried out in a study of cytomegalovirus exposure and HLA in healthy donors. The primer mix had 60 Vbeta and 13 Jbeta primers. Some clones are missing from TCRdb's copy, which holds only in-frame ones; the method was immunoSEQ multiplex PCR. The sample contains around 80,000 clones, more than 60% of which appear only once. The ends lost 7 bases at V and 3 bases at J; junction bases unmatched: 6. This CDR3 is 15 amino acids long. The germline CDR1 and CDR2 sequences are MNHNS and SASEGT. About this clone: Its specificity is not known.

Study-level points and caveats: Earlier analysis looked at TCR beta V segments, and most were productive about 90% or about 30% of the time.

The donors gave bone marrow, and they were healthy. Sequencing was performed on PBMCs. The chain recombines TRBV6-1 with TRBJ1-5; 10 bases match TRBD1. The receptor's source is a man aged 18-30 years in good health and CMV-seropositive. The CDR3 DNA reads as TGTGCCAGCACTATTGGACAGGGGGACAATCAGCCCCAGCATTTT. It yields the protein CASTIGQGDNQPQHF.